The present entry profiles one T cell receptor beta chain with its context. Its matching antigen is unknown. CDR3 length: 16 residues. The ends were cut back, 3 bases at V and 4 bases at J, with 16 bases in the middle. Per the germline V gene, CDR1 is LNHDA and CDR2 is SQIVND (reference sequence). The data derive from a study of radiotherapy plus CTLA-4 blockade in lung cancer. Study context: Across the patients, objective responses occurred in approximately 20%, and disease control in roughly 30%.

Study outcomes and limitations: Blood saw expansion of tumor-derived TCR clones after radiotherapy plus ipilimumab.

The data were produced by immunoSEQ multiplex PCR, yet TCRdb's version contains in-frame clones alone and is incomplete. The sample has about 120,000 clones; approximately 90% are singletons. People whose metastatic non-small-cell lung cancer was chemo-refractory got focal radiation along with CTLA-4 blockade by ipilimumab. The origin of this receptor is a human donor with non-small cell lung cancer that progressed on radiotherapy plus ipilimumab. The source was peripheral blood, collected from a patient treated with radiotherapy plus ipilimumab. This chain links TRBV19 with TRBJ1-5, with unresolved D. The CDR3 sequence is CASSMGKGRRNQPQHF. In DNA, the CDR3 is TGTGCCAGTAGTATGGGCAAGGGAAGGAGGAATCAGCCCCAGCATTTT.